This record covers a single T cell receptor (beta chain). There is no known antigen for this receptor. Base qualities are not at hand, and no much larger clone is one base apart. Only healthy Caucasian donors were included. The twin cohort consisted of three pairs of female monozygotic twins, all aged roughly 18 to 29 years. The RNA used for TCR libraries was isolated from peripheral blood mononuclear cells. The library came from 5' RACE. Data came from an Illumina HiSeq 2000. A universal primer binding site was introduced by template switching, and a unique molecular identifier was present in the final cDNA, enabling accurate counting of TCR cDNA molecules. Specific primers in the conserved constant-segment region were used to synthesize first-strand cDNA for TCR alpha and beta chains. Each cDNA library was double barcoded, with a SMART-Mk sample barcode plus Illumina barcodes, to control for contamination. TruSeq adapter sequences and Illumina sample barcodes were added in two successive PCR steps. TCR alpha and beta cDNA libraries were sequenced on the Illumina HiSeq platform with custom primers. In the authors' own workflow: MiGEC was used to process raw reads and extract unique molecular identifiers, and MiXCR was used to find CDR3 positions. Recombination models were inferred per individual with the repgenHMM and IGoR tools using an EM algorithm. Shared clonotypes were analyzed with the tcR package in R, and sharing was normalized by the product of cloneset sizes. To study raw recombination without the effects of thymic and clonal selection, out-of-frame nonproductive sequences were analyzed. TCRdb redid the processing of the public reads, applying fastp at Q25 and MiXCR, and retained in-frame beta chains. Each entry is one CDR3 protein sequence, shown with its most common DNA and genes. Clone size and V and J calls follow TCRdb, not the original study. The sample table shows some 790,000 distinct CDR3 sequences, and about 18% are seen once. The top ten clonotypes cover 10% to 15% of the sample.

CDR3 length: 18 amino acids, cysteine to phenylalanine. The CDR3 DNA has 54 bases and is translated from base 1. The germline V end is reduced by 6 bases and the J end by 8 bases; junction bases left unmatched: 22. The germline V gene (reference sequence) sets CDR1 to SGHAT and CDR2 to FQDESV. This sample is drawn from a study of identical twins (dated by TCRdb to between 2015 and 2016). Context from the whole study: To test whether fetal clonotypes persist, the study used deep sequencing on TCR alpha and beta repertoires from monozygotic twins, unrelated adults of various ages, and cord blood. To rule out contamination, replicate twin experiments were performed at different times with different library preparation protocols. Study-wide findings and limitations: Zero-insertion analyses could be partly confounded by invariant T cells such as MAIT and iNKT, although diverse VJ usage argued against such confounding for most clonotypes. A weaker excess of twin sharing was found in beta out-of-frame sequences because the signal-to-noise ratio was lowered by fewer shared sequences. In monozygotic twins, recombination models systematically underestimated out-of-frame TCR alpha sharing, but the models matched the sharing seen between unrelated individuals. Because the same donors could not be followed over many years, the conclusions depended on cross-sectional statistical analysis. Out-of-frame TCR alpha sequences shared between twins showed an excess of low generation-probability sequences compared with coincidental sharing between unrelated individuals. Fewer insertions were carried by abundant cord blood beta clonotypes, a similar but weaker trend appeared in young adult naive repertoires, and no such trend appeared in memory repertoires.

This sample also appeared in a second study, on T cells expressing NK-cell markers. The second study's paper adds: Three sorted T-cell subsets (CD3+CD56+NKG2C+, CD3+CD56+NKG2C- and CD3+CD56-NKG2C+) from fewer than 10 donors had their TCR beta-chain repertoires profiled. Among the eight sequenced donors, seven were HCMV-seropositive and one was HCMV-seronegative. In several experiments an anti-gammadeltaTCR antibody was added to restrict sorting to alphabetaTCR-expressing T cells. In roughly 6 donors, the dominant CD3+CD56+NKG2C+ clonotypes ranked among the top 10 CD8+ clonotypes, making up roughly 1.0-7.0% of CD8+ T cells. Those dominant clonotypes were again the most abundant among CD3+CD56-NKG2C+ cells in a handful of donors, at about 28.3-60.1%. It remained unclear whether the expanded NKG2C-expressing T cell clones were specific for HCMV antigens. The eight sequenced donors were randomly selected healthy volunteers, three men and five women. HCMV serostatus was determined by detecting HCMV-specific IgG in serum with a commercial ELISA kit. For about six donors, unsorted PBMC were also used to sequence bulk peripheral blood T-cell repertoires. Reads were demultiplexed and grouped by UMI with MIGEC, and clonotypes were assembled and quantified with MiTCR. Only TCR cDNA sequences supported by at least two reads were kept to exclude erroneous sequences. The tcR package was used for downstream repertoire analysis, and clonotypes were matched across fractions by CDR3 nucleotide sequence plus V segment. VDJmatch was used to annotate antigen specificity against VDJdb, with one amino acid substitution in CDR3 allowed.

Sequences were obtained from PBMCs. The source is a woman between 18 and 29 years old in good health. The sequence links TRBV11-1 to TRBJ1-2; 9 of the junction bases match TRBD1. In nucleotides, the sequence is TGTGCCAGCAGTCATAGGAGGACAGGGGCCACCTCGGGTGCCGGCTACACCTTC. This translates into CASSHRRTGATSGAGYTF.